This passage covers 6 T cell receptor beta chains from one sample sequenced in a study of immune cell composition in non-small cell lung cancer. Clones were read by immunoSEQ multiplex PCR, and TCRdb kept only the in-frame ones, dropping some. The table records 3,000 to 3,500 clones, roughly 80% of them present only once. Sequencing used lung tumor tissue. The receptor source for this set is a human donor with non-small cell lung cancer.

The chain recombines TRBV11-2 with TRBJ2-5; weak D call: TRBD2 (5 bases). The germline V and J ends were trimmed by 7 bases and 4 bases, with 22 bases remaining between them. The CDR3 consists of 16 residues. The germline gives CDR1 SGHAT, CDR2 FQNNGV. DNA for the CDR3: TGTGCCAGCACCATATCCCCTTGGGCCGGGGTAGAGACCCAGTACTTC. Translating it yields CASTISPWAGVETQYF.

CDR3 bases: TGTGCCAGCAGTTACGCGGATGAAGCTTTCTTT. Translating gives CASSYADEAFF. The chain has TRBV6-5 and TRBJ1-1; D gene ambiguous. V lost 2 bases to trimming and J lost 7 bases, with 5 bases between them. Germline CDR1 and CDR2: MNHEY and SVGAGI. The length of the CDR3 is 11 residues.

CDR3 DNA: TGTGCCTGTTCGACAGGGGGCACCCCTAATGAAAAACTGTTTTTT. Translated, it gives CACSTGGTPNEKLFF. The chain has TRBV30 and TRBJ1-4, with 10 bases identical to TRBD1. V shed 6 bases, J shed 3 bases, and the junction held 7 bases outside the gene matches. The CDR3 is 15 amino acids. Germline loops: CDR1 GTSNPN, CDR2 SVGIG (reference sequence).

V usage is TRBV11-2 and J usage is TRBJ2-7; TRBD1 is a possible D gene (7 bases). The CDR3 contains 14 residues. Per the germline V gene, CDR1 is SGHAT and CDR2 is FQNNGV. The V end was cut by 8 bases, the J end by 3 bases, with 17 bases between. CDR3 sequence reads: CASSQGGSNYEQYF. The CDR3 DNA sequence: TGTGCCAGCTCCCAGGGGGGCAGTAACTACGAGCAGTACTTC.

V and J are TRBV6-6 and TRBJ1-3; 12 positions agree with TRBD1. The length of the CDR3 is 16 residues. Germline CDR1 MNHNY, CDR2 SVGAGI (reference sequence). After removal of 6 bases from V and 4 bases from J, the junction contained 7 bases not matched to a gene. The CDR3 loop is CASRIPGTGGGNTIYF. The CDR3 DNA reads as TGTGCCAGCAGGATTCCCGGGACAGGGGGCGGAAACACCATATATTTT.

V usage is TRBV28 and J usage is TRBJ2-6; D may be TRBD1 (6 bases). Germline V gene data show CDR1 as MDHEN and CDR2 as SYDVKM. The V and J ends lost 8 bases and 4 bases respectively, with 12 bases between them. CDR3 size: 14 residues. CDR3 loop: CASGRGWGANVLTF. The DNA for the CDR3 is TGTGCCAGCGGAAGGGGGTGGGGGGCCAACGTCCTGACTTTC.